These 10 T cell receptor beta chains came from one sample sequenced in a study of somatic mutations in cytotoxic T cells in rheumatoid arthritis. The protocol was immunoSEQ multiplex PCR, while the TCRdb copy is restricted to in-frame clones and leaves out a portion. This table holds 15,000 to 20,000 clones, over 75% found once. Material for sequencing was CD8+ T cells sorted from blood. The origin of the receptors is a young man with rheumatoid arthritis.

This chain joins TRBV7-2 and TRBJ1-2, with D perhaps matching TRBD1 (6 bases). This CDR3 region has 14 residues. Between the trimmed V and J ends, which lost 2 bases and 4 bases, there was a span of 11 bases. CDR1 is SGHTA, CDR2 FQGNSA, per germline. CDR3 region: CASSLSGAGYGYTF. In nucleotides, the CDR3 is TGTGCCAGCAGCTTATCAGGGGCCGGCTATGGCTACACCTTC. The full variable domain, rest sourced from reference TRBV7-2 and TRBJ1-2, is GAGVSQSPSNKVTEKGKDVELRCDPISGHTALYWYRQSLGQGLEFLIYFQGNSAPDKSGLPSDRFSAERTGGSVSTLTIQRTQQEDSAVYLCASSLSGAGYGYTFGSGTRLTVV.

The CDR3 DNA reads TGTGCCAGCAGCTTAGCGGAAACTAGCGGTGAGCAGTTCTTC. Translated, it gives CASSLAETSGEQFF. V gene TRBV7-6 combines with J gene TRBJ2-1; the match to TRBD2 covers 8 bases. CDR1 is SGHVS and CDR2 is FNYEAQ in the germline V gene. Unmatched junction bases numbered 4, after V lost 0 bases and J lost 9 bases. This CDR3 has 14 amino acids. The full variable domain, in which reference TRBV7-6 and TRBJ2-1 provide the parts outside the CDR3, is GAGVSQSPRYKVTKRGQDVALRCDPISGHVSLYWYRQALGQGPEFLTYFNYEAQQDKSGLPNDRFSAERPEGSISTLTIQRTEQRDSAMYRCASSLAETSGEQFFGPGTRLTVL.

As DNA, the CDR3 is TGTGCCAGCAGCCCTAGCAGGGACAGGGCGACAGATACGCAGTATTTT. Its translation is CASSPSRDRATDTQYF. The chain is built from TRBV9 and TRBJ2-3; 9 bases align to TRBD1. Germline CDR1 and CDR2: SGDLS and YYNGEE. With 4 bases clipped from V and 3 bases from J, the junction kept 9 bases outside the gene matches. The CDR3 length is 16 residues.

The chain links TRBV5-5 to TRBJ1-2; D remains ambiguous. V lost 4 bases and J lost 0, with 13 bases in between. This CDR3 contains 15 residues. Germline V gene lookup returns CDR1 SGHKS and CDR2 YYEKEE (reference sequence). The CDR3 here is CASSVAALANYGYTF. Here the CDR3 DNA reads TGTGCCAGCAGCGTCGCGGCCTTGGCTAACTATGGCTACACCTTC.

The chain couples TRBV13 to TRBJ2-1, with D possibly TRBD1 on 5 matching bases. This CDR3 contains 13 residues. Trimming pared 4 bases from V and 9 bases from J, leaving 13 bases between. Germline loops: CDR1 PRHDT, CDR2 FYEKMQ (reference sequence). The DNA of the CDR3 is TGTGCCAGCAGCTGGGCAGGGCAGGGTGAGCAGTTCTTC. It translates to CASSWAGQGEQFF.

The genes are TRBV28 and TRBJ2-3; possible D gene TRBD2, 5 bases. The germline V gene encodes CDR1 MDHEN and CDR2 SYDVKM. The CDR3 consists of 13 residues. V lost 10 bases and J lost 2, with 13 bases in between. Here the CDR3 reads CATHGVNTDTQYF. DNA for the CDR3: TGTGCCACCCACGGGGTGAACACAGATACGCAGTATTTT.

V gene TRBV4-1 combines with J gene TRBJ2-3; the D call may be TRBD1 or TRBD2 (5 bases each). This CDR3 comprises 17 residues. Germline CDR1 and CDR2: MGHRA and YSYEKL. V shed 0 bases and J shed 2 bases, with 15 bases lying between them. The CDR3 loop is CASSQDLEGYFTDTQYF. DNA for the CDR3: TGCGCCAGCAGCCAAGATCTAGAGGGGTACTTCACAGATACGCAGTATTTT.

V is TRBV11-2 and J is TRBJ2-5; 11 nucleotides align to TRBD2. Unmatched junction bases numbered 5, after V lost 4 bases and J lost 4 bases. Germline V gives CDR1 SGHAT, CDR2 FQNNGV. The CDR3 covers 15 residues. The CDR3 region is CASSSWLAGGETQYF. CDR3 sequence (DNA): TGTGCCAGCAGCTCGTGGCTAGCGGGGGGAGAGACCCAGTACTTC.

Notes on this clone: Mismatch with germline at one junction end may stem from a read error. In DNA form, the CDR3 reads TGTGCTAGCAGCCCCATGACAGGGGCCAGCACAGATACGCAGTATTTT. Residues: CASSPMTGASTDTQYF. This chain joins TRBV7-7 and TRBJ2-3, with 8 bases that match TRBD1. CDR3 length: 16 residues. Germline V lookup: CDR1 SSHAT, CDR2 FNYEAQ (reference sequence).

The chain is built from TRBV6-6 and TRBJ1-2; no reliable D call. The germline V and J ends were trimmed by 0 bases and 4 bases, with 9 bases remaining between them. CDR3 length: 14 residues. Germline assignment: CDR1 MNHNY and CDR2 SVGAGI (reference sequence). The CDR3 bases are TGTGCCAGCAGTTACTCTGGTCCAGGCTATGGCTACACCTTC. This encodes CASSYSGPGYGYTF.